This T cell receptor beta chain was obtained from a study of blood T cell repertoires in COVID-19. At the level of the study: The United States, Italy and Spain provided the acute and convalescent COVID-19 samples. Sources were T cells, B-cell-depleted T cells, or PBMCs; the material itself was cDNA or gDNA.

In the source study's methods: Cell counts per sample came from amplifying reference gene primers. Data came from immunoSEQ multiplex PCR; TCRdb stores just in-frame clones and leaves some out. V, J and clone size are those of that table, while D and trimming were read from the DNA. The sample comprises 100,000 to 150,000 clones, 75% to 85% of which are singletons, and 3.8% rests with the top ten. Germline V gene sequence: CDR1 SNHLY, CDR2 FYNNEI. The CDR3 extends over 15 amino acids. Deletions cut 5 bases from V and 14 bases from J, with 22 bases between. This rearrangement joins TRBV2 to TRBJ1-6; a possible D gene is TRBD1 (5 bases). The TCR originated in a woman aged 50 to 65 with acute or convalescent COVID-19. The sequenced material came from peripheral blood. The CDR3 is CASSKTWAGYNTLHF. The DNA for the CDR3 is TGTGCCAGCAGTAAAACATGGGCAGGGTACAACACCCTCCACTTT.